Included here is one T cell receptor beta chain sequence, with context. The record originates from a study of blood T cell repertoires in COVID-19. About the research overall: The samples span acute and convalescent COVID-19 from the United States, Italy and Spain.

How the authors handled the data: Nucleated cell number was recorded as an estimate derived from reference gene primer amplification. Libraries were prepared by immunoSEQ multiplex PCR; TCRdb keeps only in-frame clonotypes and omits some of them. For V, J and clone size, that table is used; D and trimming come from the DNA. The sample includes about 24,000 clones, 80% to 90% of them seen just once. V lost 0 bases to trimming and J lost 0 bases; unmatched junction nucleotides: 8. The CDR3 runs 18 residues. Germline loops: CDR1 MNHEY, CDR2 SVGEGT. This receptor was identified in a human donor with acute or convalescent COVID-19. The donor label of this sample is uncertain. The rearrangement links TRBV6-2 or TRBV6-3 to TRBJ1-5, with TRBD1 identical over 7 bases. Sequenced input: peripheral blood. The CDR3 is CASSYSFGTVDSNQPQHF. The CDR3 bases are TGTGCCAGCAGTTACTCCTTTGGGACAGTCGATAGCAATCAGCCCCAGCATTTT.